This T cell receptor (beta chain) was retrieved from a study of shared clonotypes between healthy human individuals. The data were produced by immunoSEQ multiplex PCR, yet TCRdb's version contains in-frame clones alone and is incomplete. The table lists over a million clones, around 82% of them singletons. The CDR3 is 13 residues long. Germline CDR1 SGDLS, CDR2 YYNGEE. V was cut by 0 bases and J by 6 bases, with 6 bases left in between. The receptor comes from a young man in good health. Some clones in this sample may be carry-over from other donors' samples. The V call is TRBV9, the J call TRBJ2-2; D is unresolved. Sequencing was done on a sample of memory CD4+ T cells from PBMCs. Noted subset: CD45RA-negative fraction. CDR3 amino acids: CASSVAISGELFF. CDR3 bases: TGTGCCAGCAGCGTAGCTATATCCGGGGAGCTGTTTTTT.